This TCR beta chain was recorded in a study of OX40 agonist ivuxolimab in advanced cancers. About the study: The study reported partial responses in three patients: one hepatocellular carcinoma, two cutaneous melanoma.

V gave up 3 bases and J gave up 0 bases; unmatched junction bases: 1. The CDR3 is made up of 14 amino acids. Looked up from germline, CDR1 is SGDLS and CDR2 is YYNGEE. A history of autoimmune disease or systemic immunosuppression excluded patients. Sequencing was performed with immunoSEQ multiplex PCR; in TCRdb, only in-frame clones are kept and a portion is missing. Here the sample spans some 96,000 clones, roughly 83% being singletons. A word on this clone: Its antigen is currently unknown.

Study-level results: More expanded clones were seen, on average, in CD8+ T cells than in CD4+. Patients with a partial response at 0.1-3.0 mg/kg had among the lowest clonal expansion.

The sequenced sample was CD4+ or CD8+ T cells sorted from blood, obtained in a trial of the OX40 agonist ivuxolimab. This TCR was recovered from an adult with an advanced solid tumor such as melanoma, head and neck, liver or kidney cancer. V and J are TRBV9 and TRBJ2-3, with 7 bases that match TRBD1. The CDR3 here is CASSGRGSTDTQYF. The CDR3 DNA follows: TGTGCCAGCAGCGGCAGGGGGAGCACAGATACGCAGTATTTT.